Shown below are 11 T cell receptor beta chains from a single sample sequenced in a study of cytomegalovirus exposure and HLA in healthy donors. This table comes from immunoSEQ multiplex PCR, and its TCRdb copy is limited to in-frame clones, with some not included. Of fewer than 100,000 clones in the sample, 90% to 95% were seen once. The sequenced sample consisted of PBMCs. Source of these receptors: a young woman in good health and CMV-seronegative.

The CDR3 nucleotides are TGTGCCAGCAGCGTAGATGAGAACACAGATACGCAGTATTTT. Encoded protein: CASSVDENTDTQYF. The chain links TRBV9 to TRBJ2-3; D unresolved. The CDR3 spans 14 residues. Per the germline V gene, CDR1 is SGDLS and CDR2 is YYNGEE. Trimming took 0 bases from V and 2 from J, leaving 7 bases between them. Together with reference TRBV9 and TRBJ2-3, the CDR3 gives the full variable domain: DSGVTQTPKHLITATGQRVTLRCSPRSGDLSVYWYQQSLDQGLQFLIQYYNGEERAKGNILERFSAQQFPDLHSELNLSSLELGDSALYFCASSVDENTDTQYFGPGTRLTVL.

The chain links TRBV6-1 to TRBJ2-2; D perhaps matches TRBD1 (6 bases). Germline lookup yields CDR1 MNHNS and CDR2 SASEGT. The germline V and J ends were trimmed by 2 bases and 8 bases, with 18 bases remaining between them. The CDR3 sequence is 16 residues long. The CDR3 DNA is TGTGCCAGCAGTGAACAGGGACAAATGCTTTTAGGGGAGCTGTTTTTT. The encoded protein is CASSEQGQMLLGELFF.

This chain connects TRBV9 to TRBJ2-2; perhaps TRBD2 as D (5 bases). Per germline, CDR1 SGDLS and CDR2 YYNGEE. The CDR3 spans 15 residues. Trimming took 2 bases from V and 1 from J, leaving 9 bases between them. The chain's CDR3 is CASSVLSENTGELFF. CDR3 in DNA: TGTGCCAGCAGCGTTCTTAGCGAGAACACCGGGGAGCTGTTTTTT.

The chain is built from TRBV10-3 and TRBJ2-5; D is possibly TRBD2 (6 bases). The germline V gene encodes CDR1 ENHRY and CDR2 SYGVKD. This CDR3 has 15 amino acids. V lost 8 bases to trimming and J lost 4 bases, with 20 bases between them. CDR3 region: CAISGVPSPLETQYF. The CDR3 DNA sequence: TGTGCCATCTCGGGAGTGCCGTCCCCTTTAGAGACCCAGTACTTC.

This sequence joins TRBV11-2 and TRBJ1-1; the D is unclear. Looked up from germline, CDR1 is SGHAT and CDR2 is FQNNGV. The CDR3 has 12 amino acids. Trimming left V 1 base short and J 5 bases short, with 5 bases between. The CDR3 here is CASSLVQTEAFF. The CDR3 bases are TGTGCCAGCAGCTTAGTACAGACTGAAGCTTTCTTT.

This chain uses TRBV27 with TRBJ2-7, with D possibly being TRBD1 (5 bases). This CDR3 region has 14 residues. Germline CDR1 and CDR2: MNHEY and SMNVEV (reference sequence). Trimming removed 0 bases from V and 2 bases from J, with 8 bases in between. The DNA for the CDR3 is TGTGCCAGCAGTTTATCTTTCAGGGCCTACGAGCAGTACTTC. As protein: CASSLSFRAYEQYF.

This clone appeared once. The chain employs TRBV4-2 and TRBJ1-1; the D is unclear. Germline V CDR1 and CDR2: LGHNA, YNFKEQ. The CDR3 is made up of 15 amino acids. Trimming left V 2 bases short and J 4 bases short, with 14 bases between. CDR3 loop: CASSQSWGSGTEAFF. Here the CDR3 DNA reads TGTGCCAGCAGCCAATCGTGGGGAAGCGGCACTGAAGCTTTCTTT.

In DNA form, the CDR3 reads TGTGCCAGCAGCTTAGATCCGTCCGGGGAGAACACTGAAGCTTTCTTT. Protein: CASSLDPSGENTEAFF. The rearrangement uses TRBV11-2 and TRBJ1-1; D not resolved. Per the germline V gene, CDR1 is SGHAT and CDR2 is FQNNGV. Trimming left V 0 bases short and J 1 base short, with 12 bases between. The CDR3 has 16 residues.

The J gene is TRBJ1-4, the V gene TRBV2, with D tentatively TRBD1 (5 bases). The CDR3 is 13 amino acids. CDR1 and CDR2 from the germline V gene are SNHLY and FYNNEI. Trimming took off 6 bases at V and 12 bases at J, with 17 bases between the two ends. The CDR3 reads CASSPVPGEELFF. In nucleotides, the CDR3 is TGTGCCAGCAGCCCCGTCCCGGGGGAGGAACTGTTTTTT.

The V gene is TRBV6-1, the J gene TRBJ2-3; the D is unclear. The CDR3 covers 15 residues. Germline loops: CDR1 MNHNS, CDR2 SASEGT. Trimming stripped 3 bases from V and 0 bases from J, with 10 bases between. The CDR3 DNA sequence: TGTGCCAGCAGTGAGGAGCGCTATAGCACAGATACGCAGTATTTT. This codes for CASSEERYSTDTQYF.

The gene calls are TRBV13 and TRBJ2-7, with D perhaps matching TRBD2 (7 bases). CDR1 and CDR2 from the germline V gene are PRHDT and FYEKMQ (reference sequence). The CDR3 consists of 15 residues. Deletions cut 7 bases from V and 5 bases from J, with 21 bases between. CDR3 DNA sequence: TGTGCCAGCAACAATAGGGGGGGGCCGGTCCACGAGCAGTACTTC. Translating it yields CASNNRGGPVHEQYF.